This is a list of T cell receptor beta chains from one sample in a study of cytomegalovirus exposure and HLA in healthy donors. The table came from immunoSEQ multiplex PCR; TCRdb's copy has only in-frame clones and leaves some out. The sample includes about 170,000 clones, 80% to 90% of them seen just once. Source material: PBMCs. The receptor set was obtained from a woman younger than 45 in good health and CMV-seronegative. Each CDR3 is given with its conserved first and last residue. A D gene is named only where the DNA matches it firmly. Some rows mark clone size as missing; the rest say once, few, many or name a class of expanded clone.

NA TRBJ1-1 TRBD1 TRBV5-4 CASSIQGARTEAFF TGTGCCAGCAGCATTCAGGGGGCGCGCACTGAAGCTTTCTTT
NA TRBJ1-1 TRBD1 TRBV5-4 CASSYRTGLDTEAFF TGTGCCAGCAGCTATCGGACAGGGTTGGACACTGAAGCTTTCTTT
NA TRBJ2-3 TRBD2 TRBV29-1 CSVEKTSGRGDTQYF TGCAGCGTTGAGAAGACTAGCGGTAGGGGAGATACGCAGTATTTT
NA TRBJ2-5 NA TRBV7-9 CASSLGVGIVQETQYF TGTGCCAGCAGCTTAGGGGTTGGGATTGTACAAGAGACCCAGTACTTC
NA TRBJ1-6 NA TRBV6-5 CASSLDSSYNSPLHF TGTGCCAGCAGCCTCGACAGCTCCTATAATTCACCCCTCCACTTT
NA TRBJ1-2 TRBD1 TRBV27 CASSADRVYGYTF TGTGCCAGCAGTGCGGACAGGGTCTATGGCTACACCTTC
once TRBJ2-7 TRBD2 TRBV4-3 CASSPGTTSYEQYF TGCGCCAGCAGCCCTGGGACTACATCCTACGAGCAGTACTTC
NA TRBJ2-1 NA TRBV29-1 CSTRDYNEQFF TGCAGCACCCGGGACTACAATGAGCAGTTCTTC
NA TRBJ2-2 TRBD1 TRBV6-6 CASTTDRAGGELFF TGTGCCAGCACCACGGACAGGGCCGGCGGGGAGCTGTTTTTT
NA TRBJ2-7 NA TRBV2 CASSDSRGGTYEQYF TGTGCCAGCAGTGATTCAAGGGGAGGTACCTACGAGCAGTACTTC
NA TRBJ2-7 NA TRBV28 CASSAGGTATYEQYF TGTGCCAGCAGCGCCGGGGGGACAGCAACCTACGAGCAGTACTTC
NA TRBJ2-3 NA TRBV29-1 CSVEDSSFSDTQYF TGCAGCGTTGAAGATAGTAGCTTTTCAGATACGCAGTATTTT
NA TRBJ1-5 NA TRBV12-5 CASVPSGNQPQHF TGTGCTAGTGTCCCCTCAGGGAATCAGCCCCAGCATTTT
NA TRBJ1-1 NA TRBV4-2 CASSRGGTEAFF TGTGCCAGCAGCCGGGGGGGGACTGAAGCTTTCTTT
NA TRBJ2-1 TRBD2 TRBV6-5 CASSSMTSGAYNEQFF TGTGCCAGCAGTTCCATGACTAGCGGGGCCTACAATGAGCAGTTCTTC
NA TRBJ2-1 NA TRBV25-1 CASSEYRAGIIYNEQFF TGTGCCAGCAGTGAATATAGGGCAGGGATAATATACAATGAGCAGTTCTTC
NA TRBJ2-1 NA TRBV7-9 CASSLAQGQLNEQFF TGTGCCAGCAGCTTAGCGCAAGGACAGCTTAATGAGCAGTTCTTC
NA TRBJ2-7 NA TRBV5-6 CASSLVPSEQYF TGTGCCAGCAGCTTGGTTCCCAGCGAGCAGTACTTC
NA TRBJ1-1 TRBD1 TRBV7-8 CASSLAPQGAKLTEAFF TGTGCCAGCAGCTTGGCACCCCAGGGGGCGAAATTGACTGAAGCTTTCTTT
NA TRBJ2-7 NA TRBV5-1 CASSQNEEQYF TGCGCCAGCAGCCAGAATGAGGAGCAGTACTTC
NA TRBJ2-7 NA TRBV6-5 CASSYMAGYHEQYF TGTGCCAGCAGTTACATGGCGGGGTACCACGAGCAGTACTTC
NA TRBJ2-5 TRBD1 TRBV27 CASSPRDRQKYAQYF TGTGCCAGCAGTCCTCGGGACAGGCAGAAGTACGCCCAGTACTTC
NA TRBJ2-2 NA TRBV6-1 CASRTVGTGELFF TGTGCCAGCAGAACAGTGGGGACCGGGGAGCTGTTTTTT
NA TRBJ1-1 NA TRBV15 CATSRDRRGYTEAFF TGTGCCACCAGCAGAGATCGGCGGGGGTACACTGAAGCTTTCTTT
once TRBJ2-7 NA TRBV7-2 CASSLALEYEQYF TGTGCCAGCAGCTTAGCGCTGGAGTACGAGCAGTACTTC
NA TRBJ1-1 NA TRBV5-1 CASSPWANLLNTEAFF TGCGCCAGCAGTCCGTGGGCCAATCTCCTGAACACTGAAGCTTTCTTT
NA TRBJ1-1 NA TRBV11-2 CASSFLDTEAFF TGTGCCAGCAGCTTTCTGGACACTGAAGCTTTCTTT
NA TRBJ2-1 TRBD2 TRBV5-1 CASSLRAGGPYNEQFF TGCGCCAGCAGCTTACGAGCGGGAGGCCCCTACAATGAGCAGTTCTTC
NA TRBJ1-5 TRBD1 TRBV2 CASSRTGNRNQPQHF TGTGCCAGCAGTCGGACAGGGAATCGAAATCAGCCCCAGCATTTT
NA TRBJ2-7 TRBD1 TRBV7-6 CASSLALGSGQGAREQYF TGTGCCAGCAGCTTAGCGCTCGGATCGGGACAGGGGGCACGAGAGCAGTACTTC
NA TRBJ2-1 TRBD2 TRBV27 CASSFQASGRRGSYNEQFF TGTGCCAGCAGTTTCCAGGCTAGCGGGAGGCGGGGGTCCTACAATGAGCAGTTCTTC
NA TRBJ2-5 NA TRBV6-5 CASRRDGGGETQYF TGTGCCAGCAGACGGGACGGTGGGGGCGAGACCCAGTACTTC
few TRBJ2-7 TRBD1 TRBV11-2 CASSAQQGASYEQYF TGTGCCAGCAGCGCCCAACAGGGGGCCTCCTACGAGCAGTACTTC